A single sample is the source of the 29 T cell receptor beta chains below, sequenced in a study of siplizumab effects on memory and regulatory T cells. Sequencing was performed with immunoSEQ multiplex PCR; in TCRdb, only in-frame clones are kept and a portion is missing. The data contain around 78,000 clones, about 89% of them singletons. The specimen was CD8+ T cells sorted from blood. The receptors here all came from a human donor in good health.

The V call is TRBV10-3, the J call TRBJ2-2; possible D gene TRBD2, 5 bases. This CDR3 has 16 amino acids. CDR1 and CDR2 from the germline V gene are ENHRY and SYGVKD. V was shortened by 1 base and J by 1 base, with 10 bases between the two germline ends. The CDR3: CAISEWERQNTGELFF. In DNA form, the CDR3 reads TGTGCCATCAGTGAGTGGGAGCGGCAGAACACCGGGGAGCTGTTTTTT.

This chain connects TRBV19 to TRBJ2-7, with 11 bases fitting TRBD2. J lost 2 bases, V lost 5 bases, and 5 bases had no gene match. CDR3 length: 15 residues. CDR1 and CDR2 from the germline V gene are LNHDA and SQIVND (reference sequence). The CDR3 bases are TGTGCCAGTAGTTACTCGACTAGCGGGACCTACGAGCAGTACTTC. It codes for CASSYSTSGTYEQYF.

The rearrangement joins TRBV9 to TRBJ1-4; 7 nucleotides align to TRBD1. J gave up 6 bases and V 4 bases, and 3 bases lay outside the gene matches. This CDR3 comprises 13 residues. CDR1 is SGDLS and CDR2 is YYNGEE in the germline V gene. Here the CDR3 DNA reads TGTGCCAGCAGCTCTACAGGGGATGAAAAACTGTTTTTT. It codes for CASSSTGDEKLFF.

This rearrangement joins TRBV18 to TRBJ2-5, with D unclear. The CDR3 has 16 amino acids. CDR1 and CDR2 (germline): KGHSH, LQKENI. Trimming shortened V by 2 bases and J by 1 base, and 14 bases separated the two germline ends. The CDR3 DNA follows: TGTGCCAGCTCACCAATCCGGTACCTACTCCAAGAGACCCAGTACTTC. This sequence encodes CASSPIRYLLQETQYF. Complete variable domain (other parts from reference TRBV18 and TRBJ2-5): NAGVMQNPRHLVRRRGQEARLRCSPMKGHSHVYWYRQLPEEGLKFMVYLQKENIIDESGMPKERFSAEFPKEGPSILRIQQVVRGDSAAYFCASSPIRYLLQETQYFGPGTRLLVL.

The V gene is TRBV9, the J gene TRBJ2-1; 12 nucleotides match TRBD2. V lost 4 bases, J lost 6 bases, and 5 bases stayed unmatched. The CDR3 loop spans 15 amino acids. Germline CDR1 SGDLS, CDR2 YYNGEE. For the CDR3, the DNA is TGTGCCAGCAGCTATGGACTAGCGGGGACCAATGAGCAGTTCTTC. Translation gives CASSYGLAGTNEQFF. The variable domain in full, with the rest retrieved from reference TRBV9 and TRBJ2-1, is DSGVTQTPKHLITATGQRVTLRCSPRSGDLSVYWYQQSLDQGLQFLIQYYNGEERAKGNILERFSAQQFPDLHSELNLSSLELGDSALYFCASSYGLAGTNEQFFGPGTRLTVL.

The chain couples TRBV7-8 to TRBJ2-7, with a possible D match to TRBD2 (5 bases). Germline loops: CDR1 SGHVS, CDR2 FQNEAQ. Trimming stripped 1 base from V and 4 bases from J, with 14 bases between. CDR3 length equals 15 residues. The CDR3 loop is CASSLEGLGGYEQYF. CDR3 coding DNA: TGTGCCAGCAGCTTAGAGGGCCTGGGCGGGTACGAGCAGTACTTC.

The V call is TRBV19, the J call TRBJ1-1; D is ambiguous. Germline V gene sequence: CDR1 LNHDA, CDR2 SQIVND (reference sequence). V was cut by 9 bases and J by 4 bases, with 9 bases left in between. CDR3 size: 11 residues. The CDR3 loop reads CASSWITEAFF. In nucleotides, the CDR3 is TGTGCCAGCAGTTGGATCACTGAAGCTTTCTTT.

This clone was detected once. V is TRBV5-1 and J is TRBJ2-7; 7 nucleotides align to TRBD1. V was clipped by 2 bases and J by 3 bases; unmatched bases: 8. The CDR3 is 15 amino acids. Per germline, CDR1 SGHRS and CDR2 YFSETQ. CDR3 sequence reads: CASSLLGTDYYEQYF. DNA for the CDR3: TGCGCCAGCAGCTTACTCGGGACAGATTACTACGAGCAGTACTTC. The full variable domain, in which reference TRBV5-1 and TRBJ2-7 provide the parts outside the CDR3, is KAGVTQTPRYLIKTRGQQVTLSCSPISGHRSVSWYQQTPGQGLQFLFEYFSETQRNKGNFPGRFSGRQFSNSRSEMNVSTLELGDSALYLCASSLLGTDYYEQYFGPGTRLTVT.

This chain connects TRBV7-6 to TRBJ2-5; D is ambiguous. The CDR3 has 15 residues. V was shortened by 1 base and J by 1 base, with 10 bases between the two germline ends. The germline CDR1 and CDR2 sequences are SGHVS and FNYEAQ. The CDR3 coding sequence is TGTGCCAGCAGCTTAGACCCAGGTAGCCAAGAGACCCAGTACTTC. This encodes CASSLDPGSQETQYF.

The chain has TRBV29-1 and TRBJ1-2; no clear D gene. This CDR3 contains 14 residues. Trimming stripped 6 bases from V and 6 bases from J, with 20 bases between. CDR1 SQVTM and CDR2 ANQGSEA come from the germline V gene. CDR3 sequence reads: CSVDWGGSLDGYTF. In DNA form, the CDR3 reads TGCAGCGTGGACTGGGGTGGGTCATTGGATGGCTACACCTTC.

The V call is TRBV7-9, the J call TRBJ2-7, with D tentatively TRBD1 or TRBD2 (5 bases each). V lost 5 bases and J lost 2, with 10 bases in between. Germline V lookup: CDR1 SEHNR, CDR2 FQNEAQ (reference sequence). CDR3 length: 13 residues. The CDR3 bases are TGTGCCAGCAGCCGGGACCCTCCCTACGAGCAGTACTTC. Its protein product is CASSRDPPYEQYF. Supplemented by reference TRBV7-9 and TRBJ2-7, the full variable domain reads DTGVSQNPRHKITKRGQNVTFRCDPISEHNRLYWYRQTLGQGPEFLTYFQNEAQLEKSRLLSDRFSAERPKGSFSTLEIQRTEQGDSAMYLCASSRDPPYEQYFGPGTRLTVT.

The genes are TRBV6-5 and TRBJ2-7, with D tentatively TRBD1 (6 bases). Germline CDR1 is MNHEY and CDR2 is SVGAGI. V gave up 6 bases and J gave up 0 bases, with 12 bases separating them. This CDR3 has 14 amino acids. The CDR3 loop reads CASRFQGFSYEQYF. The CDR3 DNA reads TGTGCCAGCAGGTTCCAGGGGTTCTCCTACGAGCAGTACTTC.

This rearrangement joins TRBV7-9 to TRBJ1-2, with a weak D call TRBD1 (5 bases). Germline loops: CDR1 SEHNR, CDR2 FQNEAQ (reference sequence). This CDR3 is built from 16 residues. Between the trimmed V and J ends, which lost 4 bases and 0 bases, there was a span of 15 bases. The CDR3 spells CASSSVDSFSNYGYTF. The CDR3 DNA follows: TGTGCCAGCAGCTCAGTCGACAGCTTCTCTAACTATGGCTACACCTTC. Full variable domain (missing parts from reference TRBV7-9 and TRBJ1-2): DTGVSQNPRHKITKRGQNVTFRCDPISEHNRLYWYRQTLGQGPEFLTYFQNEAQLEKSRLLSDRFSAERPKGSFSTLEIQRTEQGDSAMYLCASSSVDSFSNYGYTFGSGTRLTVV.

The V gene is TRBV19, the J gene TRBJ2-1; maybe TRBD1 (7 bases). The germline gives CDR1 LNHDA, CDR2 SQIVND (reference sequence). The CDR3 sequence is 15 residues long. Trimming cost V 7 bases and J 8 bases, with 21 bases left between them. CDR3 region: CASNDPQGGTDEQFF. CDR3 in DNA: TGTGCCAGTAACGATCCGCAGGGGGGTACTGATGAGCAGTTCTTC.

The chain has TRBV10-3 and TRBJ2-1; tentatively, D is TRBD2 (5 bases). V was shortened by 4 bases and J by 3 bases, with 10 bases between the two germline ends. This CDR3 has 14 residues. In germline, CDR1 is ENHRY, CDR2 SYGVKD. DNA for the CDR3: TGTGCCATCAGTGCCGACTATAACTACAATGAGCAGTTCTTC. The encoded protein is CAISADYNYNEQFF.

CDR3 sequence: CASSERLAVYNEQFF. CDR3 bases: TGCGCCAGCAGTGAAAGGCTAGCGGTGTACAATGAGCAGTTCTTC. The chain is built from TRBV10-2 and TRBJ2-1; the match to TRBD2 covers 7 bases. The germline gives CDR1 WSHSY, CDR2 SAAADI. The CDR3 loop spans 15 amino acids. The junction had 6 bases not matched to a gene; V was cut back by 3 bases and J by 4 bases.

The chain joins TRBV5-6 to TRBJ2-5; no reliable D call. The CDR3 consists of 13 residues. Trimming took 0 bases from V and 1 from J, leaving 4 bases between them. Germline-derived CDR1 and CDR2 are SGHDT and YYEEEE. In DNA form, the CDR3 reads TGTGCCAGCAGCTTGGTAGGCCAAGAGACCCAGTACTTC. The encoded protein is CASSLVGQETQYF.

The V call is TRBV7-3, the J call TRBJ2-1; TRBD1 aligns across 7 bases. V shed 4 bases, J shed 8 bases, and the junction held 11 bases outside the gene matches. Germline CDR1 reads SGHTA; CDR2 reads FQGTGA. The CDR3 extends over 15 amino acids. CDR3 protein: CASSSLGTELDEQFF. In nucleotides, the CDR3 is TGTGCCAGCAGCTCTCTGGGGACAGAGCTCGATGAGCAGTTCTTC.

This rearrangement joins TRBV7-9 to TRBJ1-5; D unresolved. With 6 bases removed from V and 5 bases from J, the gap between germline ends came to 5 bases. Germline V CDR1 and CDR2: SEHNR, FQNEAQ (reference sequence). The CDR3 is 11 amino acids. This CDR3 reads CASRPHQPQHF. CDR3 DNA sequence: TGTGCCAGCAGACCCCATCAGCCCCAGCATTTT.

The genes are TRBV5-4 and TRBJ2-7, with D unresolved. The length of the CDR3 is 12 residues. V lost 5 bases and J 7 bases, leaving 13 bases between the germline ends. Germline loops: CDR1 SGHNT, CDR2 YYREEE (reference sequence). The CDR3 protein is CASSWGSGEQYF. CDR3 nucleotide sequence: TGTGCCAGCAGTTGGGGTTCCGGGGAGCAGTACTTC.

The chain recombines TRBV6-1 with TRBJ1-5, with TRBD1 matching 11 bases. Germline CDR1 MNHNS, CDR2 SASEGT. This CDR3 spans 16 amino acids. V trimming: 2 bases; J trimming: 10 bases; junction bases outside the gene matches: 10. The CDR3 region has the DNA TGTGCCAGCAGTGAATCCGGGACAGGGGGAGGATTACCCCAGCATTTT. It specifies CASSESGTGGGLPQHF.

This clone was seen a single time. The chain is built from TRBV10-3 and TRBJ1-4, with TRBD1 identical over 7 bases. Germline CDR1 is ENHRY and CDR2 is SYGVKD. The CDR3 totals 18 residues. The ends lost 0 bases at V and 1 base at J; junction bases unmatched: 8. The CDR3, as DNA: TGTGCCATCAGTGAGTCGGCAGGGGGGAGTGGAACTAATGAAAAACTGTTTTTT. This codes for CAISESAGGSGTNEKLFF.

CDR3 amino acids: CASSATGTGSNYGYTF. CDR3 bases: TGTGCCAGCAGCGCGACCGGGACAGGGAGTAACTATGGCTACACCTTC. V is TRBV9 and J is TRBJ1-2; 9 bases match TRBD1. The CDR3 extends over 16 amino acids. The germline V gene has CDR1 SGDLS and CDR2 YYNGEE. With V trimmed by 3 bases and J by 1 base, 7 bases remained unmatched.

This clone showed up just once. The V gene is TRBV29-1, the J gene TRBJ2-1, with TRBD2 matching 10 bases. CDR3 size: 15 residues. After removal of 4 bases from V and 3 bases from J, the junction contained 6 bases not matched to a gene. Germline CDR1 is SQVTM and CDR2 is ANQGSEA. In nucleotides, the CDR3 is TGCAGCGTTGCGAAGCGGGGGGGCCTCTACAATGAGCAGTTCTTC. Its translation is CSVAKRGGLYNEQFF.

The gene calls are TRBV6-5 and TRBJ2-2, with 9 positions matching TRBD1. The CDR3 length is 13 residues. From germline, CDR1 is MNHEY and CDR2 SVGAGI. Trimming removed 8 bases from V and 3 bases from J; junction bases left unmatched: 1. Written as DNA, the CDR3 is TGTGCCAGCGGGACAGGGTACACCGGGGAGCTGTTTTTT. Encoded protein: CASGTGYTGELFF.

This CDR3 is CASRAPMRFDRGNEKLFF. The CDR3, as DNA: TGTGCCAGCAGAGCTCCAATGCGATTCGATAGAGGGAATGAAAAACTGTTTTTT. This chain joins TRBV2 and TRBJ1-4; D not resolved. The germline V gene encodes CDR1 SNHLY and CDR2 FYNNEI. Trimming removed 6 bases at V and 5 bases at J, with 25 bases between. This CDR3 spans 18 amino acids.

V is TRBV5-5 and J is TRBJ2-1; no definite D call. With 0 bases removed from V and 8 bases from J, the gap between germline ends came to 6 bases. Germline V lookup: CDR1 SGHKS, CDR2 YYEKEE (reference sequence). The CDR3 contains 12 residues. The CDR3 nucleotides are TGTGCCAGCAGCTTGGTTCTGTATGAGCAGTTCTTC. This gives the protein CASSLVLYEQFF.

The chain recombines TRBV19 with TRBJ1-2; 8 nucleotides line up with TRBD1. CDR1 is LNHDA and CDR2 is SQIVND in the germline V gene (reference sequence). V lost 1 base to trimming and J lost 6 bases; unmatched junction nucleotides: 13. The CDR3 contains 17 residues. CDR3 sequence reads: CASSIGGTGGLPDGYTF. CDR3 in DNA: TGTGCCAGTAGTATAGGGGGGACAGGAGGCCTCCCTGATGGCTACACCTTC.

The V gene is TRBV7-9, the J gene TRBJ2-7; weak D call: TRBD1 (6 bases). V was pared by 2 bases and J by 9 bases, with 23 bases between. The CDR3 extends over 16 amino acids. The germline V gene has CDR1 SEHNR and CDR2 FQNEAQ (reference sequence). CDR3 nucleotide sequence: TGTGCCAGCAGCTTATCGAGCTGGACAGACCATTTTTCGCAGTACTTC. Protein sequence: CASSLSSWTDHFSQYF.